The 25 T cell receptor beta chains below all came from one sample that was sequenced in a study of blood T cell repertoires in COVID-19. Sequencing used immunoSEQ multiplex PCR; TCRdb keeps in-frame clones, though not all of them. Among 150,000 to 200,000 clones, 86% were seen once, and the ten largest hold 0.6% to 0.9%. Sample: peripheral blood. The receptors shown here come from a woman in her sixties or seventies with acute or convalescent COVID-19.

The gene calls are TRBV6-6 and TRBJ2-7, with D unresolved. With 7 bases removed from V and 0 bases from J, the gap between germline ends came to 16 bases. The CDR3 runs 15 residues. CDR1 is MNHNY, CDR2 SVGAGI, per germline (reference sequence). CDR3 coding DNA: TGTGCCAGCACCCCCGCACTTCACCACTCCTACGAGCAGTACTTC. It specifies CASTPALHHSYEQYF.

This chain links TRBV11-2 with TRBJ2-3, with D maybe TRBD1 (5 bases). V was trimmed by 5 bases and J by 2 bases, leaving 14 bases between them. The CDR3 sequence is 15 residues long. Germline CDR1 is SGHAT and CDR2 is FQNNGV. In DNA, the CDR3 is TGTGCCAGCAGCCCCAGAAGGGGATCCACAGATACGCAGTATTTT. It translates to CASSPRRGSTDTQYF.

Concerning this clone itself: One end of the junction does not line up with germline, which may come from a read error. V and J are TRBV27 and TRBJ2-2; tentatively, D is TRBD2 (5 bases). The CDR3 has 13 amino acids. CDR1 is MNHEY and CDR2 is SMNVEV in the germline V gene (reference sequence). The CDR3 coding sequence is TGTGCCAGCAGTTTTTTGGGCGCCGGGGTGCTGTTTTTT. Its translation is CASSFLGAGVLFF.

V and J are TRBV11-2 and TRBJ1-3; TRBD1 aligns across 7 bases. V lost 5 bases to trimming and J lost 0 bases; unmatched junction nucleotides: 4. CDR3 length: 15 residues. Germline V gives CDR1 SGHAT, CDR2 FQNNGV. In DNA, the CDR3 is TGTGCCAGCAGCCTCACAGGGGACTCTGGAAACACCATATATTTT. It encodes CASSLTGDSGNTIYF.

The J gene is TRBJ1-1, the V gene TRBV7-2; D gene ambiguous. Germline CDR1 reads SGHTA; CDR2 reads FQGNSA. The V and J ends lost 5 bases and 1 base respectively, with 2 bases between them. The CDR3 runs 11 residues. Here the CDR3 DNA reads TGTGCCAGCAGCCGGAACACTGAAGCTTTCTTT. Its protein product is CASSRNTEAFF.

The chain links TRBV4-3 to TRBJ1-6; D remains ambiguous. The germline gives CDR1 LGHNA, CDR2 YSLEER. The CDR3 extends over 15 amino acids. The V end lost 0 bases, the J end lost 7 bases, and 10 bases lay between the germline ends. CDR3 protein: CASSQDTPGNSPLHF. As DNA, the CDR3 is TGCGCCAGCAGCCAAGACACCCCGGGAAATTCACCCCTCCACTTT.

This clone was seen only a few times. The rearrangement uses TRBV15 and TRBJ1-5; 7 bases match TRBD1. Germline V gene data show CDR1 as LNHNV and CDR2 as YYDKDF (reference sequence). Trimming at V came to 0 bases and at J to 4 bases, leaving 3 bases not matched to a gene. This CDR3 comprises 15 residues. CDR3: CATSRDRGANQPQHF. The CDR3 DNA is TGTGCCACCAGCAGAGACAGGGGGGCTAATCAGCCCCAGCATTTT.

This CDR3 reads CASTRDTNYEKLFF. In DNA form, the CDR3 reads TGTGCCAGCACCCGGGACACCAATTATGAAAAACTGTTTTTT. J is TRBJ1-4 and V is TRBV28, with D possibly being TRBD1 (6 bases). Trimming took off 7 bases at V and 6 bases at J, with 15 bases between the two ends. The length of the CDR3 is 14 residues. The germline V gene encodes CDR1 MDHEN and CDR2 SYDVKM.

V and J are TRBV7-9 and TRBJ2-3, with 11 bases aligning to TRBD2. The CDR3 has 15 amino acids. CDR1 and CDR2 (germline): SEHNR, FQNEAQ (reference sequence). V was clipped by 4 bases and J by 0 bases; unmatched bases: 0. Here the CDR3 reads CASSWTSGSTDTQYF. CDR3 in DNA: TGTGCCAGCAGCTGGACTAGCGGGAGCACAGATACGCAGTATTTT.

This clone was seen only once. The rearrangement joins TRBV28 to TRBJ1-4; TRBD1 might be the D (6 bases). V was pared by 6 bases and J by 0 bases, with 17 bases between. The CDR3 contains 17 residues. Germline V gives CDR1 MDHEN, CDR2 SYDVKM. This chain's CDR3 is CASRRLTGLATNEKLFF. Here the CDR3 DNA reads TGTGCCAGCAGACGGTTGACAGGCCTAGCAACTAATGAAAAACTGTTTTTT.

The gene calls are TRBV5-1 and TRBJ2-2; a possible D gene is TRBD1 (6 bases). Germline V gene lookup returns CDR1 SGHRS and CDR2 YFSETQ. The CDR3 has 15 amino acids. Trimming shortened V by 3 bases and J by 7 bases, and 16 bases separated the two germline ends. The CDR3 region has the DNA TGCGCCAGCAGCTCACCAGGACAGAGGGGCGGGGAGCTGTTTTTT. This encodes CASSSPGQRGGELFF.

This clone turned up a few times. The rearrangement uses TRBV3-1 (or the pseudogene TRBV3-2) and TRBJ1-6; D is unresolved. Between the trimmed V and J ends, which lost 1 base and 9 bases, there was a span of 16 bases. The germline V gene has CDR1 LGHDT and CDR2 YNNKEL (reference sequence). This CDR3 region has 16 residues. The CDR3 nucleotides are TGTGCCAGCAGCCAAGTCCCCCCCTCAGGTGGTTCACCCCTCCACTTT. It codes for CASSQVPPSGGSPLHF.

The chain recombines TRBV28 with TRBJ1-2, with TRBD1 as a possible D gene (5 bases). The V end was cut by 4 bases, the J end by 4 bases, with 13 bases between. Germline V lookup: CDR1 MDHEN, CDR2 SYDVKM. The CDR3 extends over 14 amino acids. The CDR3 sequence: CASSSGLFVYGYTF. CDR3 DNA sequence: TGTGCCAGCAGTTCGGGACTTTTCGTCTATGGCTACACCTTC.

The chain combines TRBV7-9 with TRBJ1-2; TRBD1 is a possible D gene (5 bases). The CDR3 is 14 amino acids. Trimming pared 3 bases from V and 8 bases from J, leaving 16 bases between. Germline CDR1 SEHNR, CDR2 FQNEAQ (reference sequence). The CDR3 sequence is CASSFGPGLVGYTF. The CDR3 DNA reads TGTGCCAGCAGCTTTGGTCCGGGACTCGTCGGCTACACCTTC.

The chain is built from TRBV10-1 and TRBJ1-6, with TRBD1 matching 7 bases. Germline V gives CDR1 WNHNN, CDR2 SYGVQD (reference sequence). The V segment lost 6 bases and the J segment 8 bases; nucleotides outside the gene matches: 4. The CDR3 totals 13 residues. The CDR3 region is CASSQTGDSPLHF. As DNA, the CDR3 is TGCGCCAGCAGCCAAACAGGGGATTCACCCCTCCACTTT.

The CDR3 DNA reads TGTGCCATCAGTGTACAGGATTATGGCTACACCTTC. Its translation: CAISVQDYGYTF. V is TRBV10-3 and J is TRBJ1-2; weak D call: TRBD1 (5 bases). CDR3 length equals 12 residues. Germline V gene data show CDR1 as ENHRY and CDR2 as SYGVKD. Between the trimmed V and J ends, which lost 4 bases and 5 bases, there was a span of 8 bases.

J is TRBJ2-3 and V is TRBV13; 7 nucleotides match TRBD2. The J segment lost 4 bases and the V segment lost 6 bases, leaving 7 bases of the junction unmatched. CDR3 length: 14 residues. The germline CDR1 and CDR2 sequences are PRHDT and FYEKMQ (reference sequence). CDR3 protein: CASSRTSSPDTQYF. The CDR3 nucleotides are TGTGCCAGCAGTCGGACTAGTTCCCCAGATACGCAGTATTTT. The whole variable domain, filled in from reference TRBV13 and TRBJ2-3, reads AAGVIQSPRHLIKEKRETATLKCYPIPRHDTVYWYQQGPGQDPQFLISFYEKMQSDKGSIPDRFSAQQFSDYHSELNMSSLELGDSALYFCASSRTSSPDTQYFGPGTRLTVL.

The gene calls are TRBV18 and TRBJ2-5, with D maybe TRBD2 (6 bases). This CDR3 is built from 17 residues. Trimming removed 3 bases at V and 1 base at J, with 18 bases between. Germline loops: CDR1 KGHSH, CDR2 LQKENI. Here the CDR3 reads CASSPNLPGLTQETQYF. Here the CDR3 DNA reads TGTGCCAGCTCACCTAACTTACCGGGACTGACCCAAGAGACCCAGTACTTC.

The chain employs TRBV11-2 and TRBJ1-2, with 9 nucleotides matching TRBD1. The CDR3 loop spans 15 amino acids. The V and J ends lost 0 bases and 6 bases, in that order; junction bases with no gene match: 5. Germline V gives CDR1 SGHAT, CDR2 FQNNGV. The CDR3 reads CASSLDRWDRDGYTF. Written as DNA, the CDR3 is TGTGCCAGCAGCTTAGATCGGTGGGACAGGGATGGCTACACCTTC.

V gene TRBV11-2 combines with J gene TRBJ1-6; D not certain. V lost 5 bases, J lost 10 bases, and 12 bases lay in between. The CDR3 is 13 amino acids. The germline gives CDR1 SGHAT, CDR2 FQNNGV. The CDR3: CASSRRDWSPLHF. CDR3 coding DNA: TGTGCCAGCAGCCGCCGAGATTGGTCACCCCTCCACTTT. Looking up the rest from reference TRBV11-2 and TRBJ1-6 gives the full variable domain: EAGVAQSPRYKIIEKRQSVAFWCNPISGHATLYWYQQILGQGPKLLIQFQNNGVVDDSQLPKDRFSAERLKGVDSTLKIQPAKLEDSAVYLCASSRRDWSPLHFGNGTRLTVT.

The chain is built from TRBV11-2 and TRBJ2-2; D not certain. The V end lost 5 bases, the J end lost 2 bases, and 12 bases lay between the germline ends. This CDR3 contains 15 residues. Germline CDR1 and CDR2: SGHAT and FQNNGV. In DNA form, the CDR3 reads TGTGCCAGCAGCCCGAGAACAGCCAACACCGGGGAGCTGTTTTTT. Encoded protein: CASSPRTANTGELFF.

This chain links TRBV3-1 (or the pseudogene TRBV3-2) with TRBJ2-7, with TRBD2 as a possible D gene (5 bases). Germline CDR1 is LGHDT and CDR2 is YNNKEL (reference sequence). Trimming pared 4 bases from V and 6 bases from J, leaving 16 bases between. The CDR3 length is 14 residues. The CDR3 DNA reads as TGTGCCAGCAGCCTTTCGGGAAGTTCTGGCGAGCAGTACTTC. It specifies CASSLSGSSGEQYF.

The chain is built from TRBV19 and TRBJ1-5; 8 bases are a match to TRBD1. Germline V gene data show CDR1 as LNHDA and CDR2 as SQIVND (reference sequence). After removal of 6 bases from V and 3 bases from J, the junction contained 7 bases not matched to a gene. CDR3 size: 15 residues. DNA for the CDR3: TGTGCCAGTAGAAGGGACAGGTTATACAATCAGCCCCAGCATTTT. It encodes CASRRDRLYNQPQHF.

The genes are TRBV19 and TRBJ2-5; possible D gene TRBD1, 6 bases. The V and J ends lost 6 bases and 1 base respectively, with 12 bases between them. The germline gives CDR1 LNHDA, CDR2 SQIVND (reference sequence). This CDR3 region has 14 residues. The CDR3 is CASRLGGSQETQYF. The CDR3 DNA is TGTGCCAGTAGACTTGGGGGCAGCCAAGAGACCCAGTACTTC. The full variable domain, its missing parts supplied by reference TRBV19 and TRBJ2-5, is DGGITQSPKYLFRKEGQNVTLSCEQNLNHDAMYWYRQDPGQGLRLIYYSQIVNDFQKGDIAEGYSVSREKKESFPLTVTSAQKNPTAFYLCASRLGGSQETQYFGPGTRLLVL.

This CDR3 is CASSPQFRDRNEKLFF. DNA of the CDR3: TGTGCCAGCTCACCACAGTTCCGAGACAGAAATGAAAAACTGTTTTTT. V and J are TRBV18 and TRBJ1-4, with D perhaps matching TRBD1 (5 bases). The V gene lost 1 base and the J gene lost 5 bases, with 14 bases spanning the gap. Germline values: CDR1 KGHSH, CDR2 LQKENI. The CDR3 spans 16 residues.